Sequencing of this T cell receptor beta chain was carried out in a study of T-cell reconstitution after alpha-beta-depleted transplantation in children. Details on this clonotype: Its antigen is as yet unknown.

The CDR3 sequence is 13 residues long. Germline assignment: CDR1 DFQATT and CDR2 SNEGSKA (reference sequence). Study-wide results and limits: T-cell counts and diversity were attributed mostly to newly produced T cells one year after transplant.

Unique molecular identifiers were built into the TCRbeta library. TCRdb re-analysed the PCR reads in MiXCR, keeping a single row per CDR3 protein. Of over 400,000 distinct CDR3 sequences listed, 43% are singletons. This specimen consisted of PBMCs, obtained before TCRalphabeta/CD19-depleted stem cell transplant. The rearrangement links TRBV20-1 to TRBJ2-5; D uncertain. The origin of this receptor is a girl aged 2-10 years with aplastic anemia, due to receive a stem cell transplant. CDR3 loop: CSLKGLLAETQYF. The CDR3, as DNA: TGCAGCCTCAAAGGTCTCTTGGCGGAGACCCAGTACTTC.